This TCR beta chain was recorded in a study of long-term antiretroviral therapy in people with HIV. Whole-study results and caveats: Those clones which expanded before ART made up the dominant part of the repertoire at all time points. Subsequent to ART, diversity was augmented yet persisted below that of transplant donor controls.

Only United States sites treated participants with HIV. Samples were assayed with immunoSEQ v3.0 at survey level. The target of sequencing was 40,000-50,000 T-cell genomes per sample. TCRdb's copy holds only in-frame clones and misses some; the assay was immunoSEQ multiplex PCR. The data contain roughly 34,000 clones, more than 75% of them singletons. This CDR3 is 14 amino acids long. V lost 6 bases and J 5 bases, leaving 16 bases between the germline ends. Germline V gene sequence: CDR1 LNHDA, CDR2 SQIVND (reference sequence). Notes on this clone: Antigen specificity is unknown.

This sample comprised unsorted PBMCs, obtained just under 2.9 years before starting antiretroviral therapy. The receptor was derived from a woman between 25 and 40 years old with HIV. This sequence joins TRBV19 and TRBJ1-1, with D uncertain. CDR3 region: CASRKEGRETEAFF. Written as DNA, the CDR3 is TGTGCCAGTAGGAAAGAGGGTCGGGAAACTGAAGCTTTCTTT.